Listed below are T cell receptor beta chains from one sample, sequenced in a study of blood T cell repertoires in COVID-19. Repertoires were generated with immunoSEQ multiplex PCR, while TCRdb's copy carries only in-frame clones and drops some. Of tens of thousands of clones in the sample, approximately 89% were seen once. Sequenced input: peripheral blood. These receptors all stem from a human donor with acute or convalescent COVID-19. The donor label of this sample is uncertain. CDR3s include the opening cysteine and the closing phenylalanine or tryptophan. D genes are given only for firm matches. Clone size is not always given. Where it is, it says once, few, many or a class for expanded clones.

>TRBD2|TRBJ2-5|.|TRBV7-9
CASSLGTSGIEETQYF
TGTGCCAGCAGCTTAGGCACTAGCGGGATCGAAGAGACCCAGTACTTC
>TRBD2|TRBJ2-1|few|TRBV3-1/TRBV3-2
CASSRPRGGLGEQFF
TGTGCCAGCAGCCGGCCGCGGGGGGGCCTTGGTGAGCAGTTCTTC
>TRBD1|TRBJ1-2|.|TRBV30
CAWSRSGTGGASTF
TGTGCCTGGAGCCGGTCCGGGACAGGGGGCGCGTCCACCTTC
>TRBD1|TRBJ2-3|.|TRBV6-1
CASSFPGQGTDTQYF
TGTGCCAGCAGTTTCCCGGGACAGGGGACAGATACGCAGTATTTT
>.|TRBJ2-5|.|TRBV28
CASSFLETQYF
TGTGCCAGCAGTTTCTTAGAGACCCAGTACTTC
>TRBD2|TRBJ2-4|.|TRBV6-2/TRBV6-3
CASSYPRTSGGALAKNIQYF
TGTGCCAGCAGTTACCCCCGGACTAGCGGGGGGGCTCTTGCCAAAAACATTCAGTACTTC
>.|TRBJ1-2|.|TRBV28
CASRPLGQMVSYTF
TGTGCCAGCAGGCCGTTGGGGCAGATGGTTAGCTACACCTTC
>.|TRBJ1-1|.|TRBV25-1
CASMGHANTEAFF
TGTGCCAGCATGGGACACGCGAACACTGAAGCTTTCTTT
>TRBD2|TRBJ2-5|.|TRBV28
CASSFGGGALETQYF
TGTGCCAGCAGTTTTGGCGGGGGGGCTTTGGAGACCCAGTACTTC
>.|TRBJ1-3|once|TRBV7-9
CASSPQGPGNTIYF
TGTGCCAGCAGCCCCCAGGGTCCTGGAAACACCATATATTTT
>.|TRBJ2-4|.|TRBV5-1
CASSLAGIQYF
TGCGCCAGCAGCTTGGCCGGCATTCAGTACTTC
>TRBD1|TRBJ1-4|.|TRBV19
CASKTGGLTNEKLFF
TGTGCCAGTAAGACAGGGGGTCTGACTAATGAAAAACTGTTTTTT
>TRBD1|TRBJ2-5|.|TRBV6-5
CASRTGMRAQYF
TGTGCCAGCAGGACAGGGATGAGGGCCCAGTACTTC
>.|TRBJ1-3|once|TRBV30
CAWSVQVSSGNTIYF
TGTGCCTGGAGTGTACAGGTCAGCTCTGGAAACACCATATATTTT
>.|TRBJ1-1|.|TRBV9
CASSVWGTNTEAFF
TGTGCCAGCAGCGTATGGGGCACGAACACTGAAGCTTTCTTT
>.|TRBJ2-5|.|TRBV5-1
CASSFPGQETQYF
TGCGCCAGCAGCTTCCCAGGGCAAGAGACCCAGTACTTC
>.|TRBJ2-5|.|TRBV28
CASSLRPGQETQYF
TGTGCCAGCAGTTTAAGGCCGGGGCAAGAGACCCAGTACTTC
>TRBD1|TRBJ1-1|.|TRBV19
CASSTGQAQNTEAFF
TGTGCCAGTAGTACCGGACAGGCCCAGAACACTGAAGCTTTCTTT
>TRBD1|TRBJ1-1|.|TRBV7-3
CASSLTGQGSAEAFF
TGTGCCAGCAGCTTAACGGGACAGGGGAGCGCTGAAGCTTTCTTT
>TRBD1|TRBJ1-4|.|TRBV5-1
CASSLLGQGTNEKLFF
TGCGCCAGCAGCTTACTAGGACAGGGGACTAATGAAAAACTGTTTTTT
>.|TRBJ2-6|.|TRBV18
CASSPLAGTSGANVLTF
TGTGCCAGCTCACCATTGGCAGGAACCTCTGGGGCCAACGTCCTGACTTTC
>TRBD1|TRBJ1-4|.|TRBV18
CASSPSGQGVEKLFF
TGTGCCAGCTCACCATCCGGACAGGGAGTTGAAAAACTGTTTTTT
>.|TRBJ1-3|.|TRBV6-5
CASSYSRSSGNTIYF
TGTGCCAGCAGTTACTCTCGCAGCTCTGGAAACACCATATATTTT
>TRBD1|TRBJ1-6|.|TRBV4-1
CASSQDHSQGGLNSPLHF
TGCGCCAGCAGCCAAGATCATTCGCAGGGGGGACTTAATTCACCCCTCCACTTT
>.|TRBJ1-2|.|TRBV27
CASSPQLTAGNYGYTF
TGTGCCAGCTCCCCACAACTGACTGCCGGGAACTATGGCTACACCTTC